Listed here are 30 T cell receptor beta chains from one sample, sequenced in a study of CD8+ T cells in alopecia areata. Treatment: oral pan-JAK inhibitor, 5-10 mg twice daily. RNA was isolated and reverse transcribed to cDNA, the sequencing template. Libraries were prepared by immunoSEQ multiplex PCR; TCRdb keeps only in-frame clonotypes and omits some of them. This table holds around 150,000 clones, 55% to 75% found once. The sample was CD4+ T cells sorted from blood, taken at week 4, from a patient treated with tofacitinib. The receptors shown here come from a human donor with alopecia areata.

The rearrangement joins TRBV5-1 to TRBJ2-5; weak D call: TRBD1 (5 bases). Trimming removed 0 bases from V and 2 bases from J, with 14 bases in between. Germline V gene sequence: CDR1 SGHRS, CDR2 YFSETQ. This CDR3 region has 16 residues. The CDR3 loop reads CASSLAYRSEQETQYF. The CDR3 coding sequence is TGCGCCAGCAGCTTGGCCTACAGGAGTGAACAAGAGACCCAGTACTTC.

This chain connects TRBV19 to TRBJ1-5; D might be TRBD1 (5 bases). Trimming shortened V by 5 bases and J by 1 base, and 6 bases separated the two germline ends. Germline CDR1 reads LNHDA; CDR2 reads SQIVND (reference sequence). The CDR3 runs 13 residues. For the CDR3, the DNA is TGTGCCAGTAGTGGGGGAAGCAATCAGCCCCAGCATTTT. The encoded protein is CASSGGSNQPQHF.

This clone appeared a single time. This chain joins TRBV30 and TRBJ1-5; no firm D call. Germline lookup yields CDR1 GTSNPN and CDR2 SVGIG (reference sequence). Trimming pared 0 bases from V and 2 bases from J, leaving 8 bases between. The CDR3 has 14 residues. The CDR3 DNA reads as TGTGCCTGGAGTGTACGGTCTGGCAATCAGCCCCAGCATTTT. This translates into CAWSVRSGNQPQHF.

CDR3 DNA sequence: TGTGCCAGCAGCTCGGCACGAGCCGGGCTGAGTAATTCACCCCTCCACTTT. Translation: CASSSARAGLSNSPLHF. V usage is TRBV7-9 and J usage is TRBJ1-6; D ambiguous. The CDR3 is made up of 17 amino acids. The V and J ends lost 4 bases and 6 bases respectively, with 19 bases between them. Per germline, CDR1 SEHNR and CDR2 FQNEAQ (reference sequence).

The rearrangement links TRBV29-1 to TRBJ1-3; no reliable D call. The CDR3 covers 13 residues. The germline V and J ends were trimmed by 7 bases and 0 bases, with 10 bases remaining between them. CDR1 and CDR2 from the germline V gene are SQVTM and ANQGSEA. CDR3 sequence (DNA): TGCAGCGGTCTCACCAACTCTGGAAACACCATATATTTT. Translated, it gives CSGLTNSGNTIYF. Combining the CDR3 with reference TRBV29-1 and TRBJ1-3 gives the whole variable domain SAVISQKPSRDICQRGTSLTIQCQVDSQVTMMFWYRQQPGQSLTLIATANQGSEATYESGFVIDKFPISRPNLTFSTLTVSNMSPEDSSIYLCSGLTNSGNTIYFGEGSWLTVV.

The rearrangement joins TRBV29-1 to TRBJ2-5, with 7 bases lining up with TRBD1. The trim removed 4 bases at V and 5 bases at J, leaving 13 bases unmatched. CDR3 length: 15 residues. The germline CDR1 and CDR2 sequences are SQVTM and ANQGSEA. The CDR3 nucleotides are TGCAGCGTTGTTAGGGAACAGGGGCTGGGGGAGACCCAGTACTTC. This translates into CSVVREQGLGETQYF.

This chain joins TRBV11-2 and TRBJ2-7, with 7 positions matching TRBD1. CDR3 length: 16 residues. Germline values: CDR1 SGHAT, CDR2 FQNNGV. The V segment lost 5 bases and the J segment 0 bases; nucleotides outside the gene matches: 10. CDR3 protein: CASSPRQGISSYEQYF. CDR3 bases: TGTGCCAGCAGCCCGCGACAGGGAATTAGCTCCTACGAGCAGTACTTC.

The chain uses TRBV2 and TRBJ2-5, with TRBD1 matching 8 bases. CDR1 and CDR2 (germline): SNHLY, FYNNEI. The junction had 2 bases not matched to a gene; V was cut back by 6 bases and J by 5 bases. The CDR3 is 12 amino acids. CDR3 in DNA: TGTGCCAGCAGGGACAGGGCGGAGACCCAGTACTTC. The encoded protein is CASRDRAETQYF. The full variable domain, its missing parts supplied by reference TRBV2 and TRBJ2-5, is EPEVTQTPSHQVTQMGQEVILRCVPISNHLYFYWYRQILGQKVEFLVSFYNNEISEKSEIFDDQFSVERPDGSNFTLKIRSTKLEDSAMYFCASRDRAETQYFGPGTRLLVL.

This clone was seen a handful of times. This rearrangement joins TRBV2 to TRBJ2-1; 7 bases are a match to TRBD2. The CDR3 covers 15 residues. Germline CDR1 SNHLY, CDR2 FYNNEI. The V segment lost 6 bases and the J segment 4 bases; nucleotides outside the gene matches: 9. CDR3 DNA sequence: TGTGCCAGCAGCCTCGTGGGGGGGGATTACAATGAGCAGTTCTTC. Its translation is CASSLVGGDYNEQFF.

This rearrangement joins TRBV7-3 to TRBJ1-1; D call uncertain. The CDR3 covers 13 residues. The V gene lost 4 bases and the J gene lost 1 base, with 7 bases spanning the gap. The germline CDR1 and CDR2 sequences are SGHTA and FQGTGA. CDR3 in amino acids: CASSSEGNTEAFF. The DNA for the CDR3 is TGTGCCAGCAGCTCGGAAGGGAACACTGAAGCTTTCTTT. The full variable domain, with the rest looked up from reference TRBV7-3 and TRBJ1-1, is GAGVSQTPSNKVTEKGKYVELRCDPISGHTALYWYRQSLGQGPEFLIYFQGTGAADDSGLPNDRFFAVRPEGSVSTLKIQRTERGDSAVYLCASSSEGNTEAFFGQGTRLTVV.

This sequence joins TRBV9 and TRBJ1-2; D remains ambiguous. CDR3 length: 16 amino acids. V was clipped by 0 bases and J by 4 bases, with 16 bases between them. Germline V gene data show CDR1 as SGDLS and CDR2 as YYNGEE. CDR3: CASSVVETPGSYGYTF. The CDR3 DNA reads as TGTGCCAGCAGCGTAGTCGAGACCCCGGGCTCCTATGGCTACACCTTC.

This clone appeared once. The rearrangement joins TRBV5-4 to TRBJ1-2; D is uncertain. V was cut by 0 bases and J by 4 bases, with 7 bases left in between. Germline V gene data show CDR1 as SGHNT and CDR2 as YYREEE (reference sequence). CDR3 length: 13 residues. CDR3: CASSLDGSYGYTF. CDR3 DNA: TGTGCCAGCAGCTTGGACGGTTCCTATGGCTACACCTTC.

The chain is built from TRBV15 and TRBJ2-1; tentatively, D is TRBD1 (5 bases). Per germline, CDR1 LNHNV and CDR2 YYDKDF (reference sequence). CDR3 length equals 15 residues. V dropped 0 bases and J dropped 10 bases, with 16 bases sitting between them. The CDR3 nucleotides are TGTGCCACCAGCAGAGATCCGACACCCTGGGGCGAGCAGTTCTTC. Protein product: CATSRDPTPWGEQFF.

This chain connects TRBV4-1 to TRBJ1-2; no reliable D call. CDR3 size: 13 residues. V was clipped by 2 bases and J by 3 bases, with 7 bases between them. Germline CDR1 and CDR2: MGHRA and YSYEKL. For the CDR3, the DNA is TGCGCCAGCAGCCAAAACGGAGACTATGGCTACACCTTC. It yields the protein CASSQNGDYGYTF.

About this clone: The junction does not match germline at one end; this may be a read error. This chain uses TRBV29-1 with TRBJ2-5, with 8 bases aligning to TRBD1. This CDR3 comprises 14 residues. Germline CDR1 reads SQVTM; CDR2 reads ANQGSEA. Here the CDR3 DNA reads TGCAGCTTCTCGCCAGGGGGCCGCCAAGTGACCCAGTACTTC. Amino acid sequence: CSFSPGGRQVTQYF.

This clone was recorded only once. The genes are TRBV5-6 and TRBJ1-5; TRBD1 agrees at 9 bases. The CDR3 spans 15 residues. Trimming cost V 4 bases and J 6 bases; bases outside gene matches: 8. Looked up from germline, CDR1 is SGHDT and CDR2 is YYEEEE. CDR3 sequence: CASSKQQGAGQPQHF. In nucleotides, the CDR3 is TGTGCCAGCAGCAAACAACAGGGGGCGGGTCAGCCCCAGCATTTT.

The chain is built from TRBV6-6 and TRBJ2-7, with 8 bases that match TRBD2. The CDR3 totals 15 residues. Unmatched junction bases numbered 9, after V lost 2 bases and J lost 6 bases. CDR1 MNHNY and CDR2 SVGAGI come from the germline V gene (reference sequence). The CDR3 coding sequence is TGTGCCAGCAGTTACGATGAAGCGGGGGCTGTCGAGCAGTACTTC. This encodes CASSYDEAGAVEQYF.

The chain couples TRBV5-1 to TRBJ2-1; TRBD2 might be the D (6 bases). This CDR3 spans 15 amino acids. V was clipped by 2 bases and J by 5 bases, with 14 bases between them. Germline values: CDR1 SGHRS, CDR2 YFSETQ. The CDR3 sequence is CASSLMAGTHNEQFF. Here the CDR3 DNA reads TGCGCCAGCAGCTTAATGGCGGGGACGCACAATGAGCAGTTCTTC.

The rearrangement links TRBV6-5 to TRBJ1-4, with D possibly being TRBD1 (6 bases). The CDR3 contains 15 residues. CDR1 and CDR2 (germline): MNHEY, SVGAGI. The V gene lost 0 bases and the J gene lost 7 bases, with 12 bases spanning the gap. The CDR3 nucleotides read TGTGCCAGCAGTTACTCGATGGGGGGCGGTGAAAAACTGTTTTTT. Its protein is CASSYSMGGGEKLFF.

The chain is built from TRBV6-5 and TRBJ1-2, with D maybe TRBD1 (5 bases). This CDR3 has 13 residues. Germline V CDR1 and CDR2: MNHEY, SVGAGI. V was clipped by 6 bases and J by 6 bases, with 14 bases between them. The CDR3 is CASRSHQGDGYTF. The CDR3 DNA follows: TGTGCCAGCAGATCCCATCAAGGGGATGGCTACACCTTC.

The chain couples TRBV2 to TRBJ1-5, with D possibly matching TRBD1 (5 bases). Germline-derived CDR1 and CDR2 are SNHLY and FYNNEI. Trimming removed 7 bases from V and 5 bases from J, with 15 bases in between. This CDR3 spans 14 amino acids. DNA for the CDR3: TGTGCCAGCATGAGATCCGGGGGAGATCAGCCCCAGCATTTT. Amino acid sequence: CASMRSGGDQPQHF.

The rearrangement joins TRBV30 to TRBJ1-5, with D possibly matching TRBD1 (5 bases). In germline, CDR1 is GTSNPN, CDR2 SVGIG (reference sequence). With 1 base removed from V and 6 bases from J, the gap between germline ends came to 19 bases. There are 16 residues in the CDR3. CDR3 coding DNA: TGTGCCTGGAGTGCTGTCGGGACCTCACCGGTTCAGCCCCAGCATTTT. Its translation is CAWSAVGTSPVQPQHF. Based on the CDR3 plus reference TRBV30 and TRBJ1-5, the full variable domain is SQTIHQWPATLVQPVGSPLSLECTVEGTSNPNLYWYRQAAGRGLQLLFYSVGIGQISSEVPQNLSASRPQDRQFILSSKKLLLSDSGFYLCAWSAVGTSPVQPQHFGDGTRLSIL.

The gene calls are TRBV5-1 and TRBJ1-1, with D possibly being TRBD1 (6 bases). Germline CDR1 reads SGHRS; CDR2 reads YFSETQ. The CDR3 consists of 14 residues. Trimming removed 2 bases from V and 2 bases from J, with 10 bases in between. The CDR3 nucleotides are TGCGCCAGCAGCTTTACACAGGGTAACACTGAAGCTTTCTTT. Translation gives CASSFTQGNTEAFF. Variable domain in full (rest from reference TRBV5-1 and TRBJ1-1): KAGVTQTPRYLIKTRGQQVTLSCSPISGHRSVSWYQQTPGQGLQFLFEYFSETQRNKGNFPGRFSGRQFSNSRSEMNVSTLELGDSALYLCASSFTQGNTEAFFGQGTRLTVV.

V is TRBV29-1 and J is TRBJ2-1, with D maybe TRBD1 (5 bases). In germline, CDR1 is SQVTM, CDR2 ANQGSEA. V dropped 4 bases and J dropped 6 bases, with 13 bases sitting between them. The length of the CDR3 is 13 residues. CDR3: CSVGTRSGNEQFF. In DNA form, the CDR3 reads TGCAGCGTTGGGACACGATCAGGCAATGAGCAGTTCTTC.

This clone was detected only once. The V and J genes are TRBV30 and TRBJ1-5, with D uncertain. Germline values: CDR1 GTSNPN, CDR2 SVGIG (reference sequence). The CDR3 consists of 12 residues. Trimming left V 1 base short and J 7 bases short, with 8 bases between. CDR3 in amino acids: CAWSALWQPQHF. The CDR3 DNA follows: TGTGCCTGGAGTGCCCTATGGCAGCCCCAGCATTTT.

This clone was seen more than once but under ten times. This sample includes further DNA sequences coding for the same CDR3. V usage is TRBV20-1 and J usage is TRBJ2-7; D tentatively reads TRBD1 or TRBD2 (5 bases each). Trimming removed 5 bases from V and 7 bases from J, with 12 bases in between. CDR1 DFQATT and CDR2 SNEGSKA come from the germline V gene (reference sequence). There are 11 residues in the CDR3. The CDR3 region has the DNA TGCAGTGCTGGGACCCCCGGGGAGCAGTACTTC. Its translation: CSAGTPGEQYF.

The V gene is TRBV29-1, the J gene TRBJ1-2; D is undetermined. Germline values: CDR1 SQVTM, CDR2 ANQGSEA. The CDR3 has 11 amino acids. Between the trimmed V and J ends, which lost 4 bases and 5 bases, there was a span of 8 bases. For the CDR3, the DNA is TGCAGCGTTGGTCTGGGATATGGCTACACCTTC. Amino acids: CSVGLGYGYTF.

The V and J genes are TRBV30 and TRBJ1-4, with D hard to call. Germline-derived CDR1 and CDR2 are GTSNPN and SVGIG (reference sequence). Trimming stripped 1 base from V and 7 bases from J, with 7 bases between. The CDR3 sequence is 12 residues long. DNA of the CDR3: TGTGCCTGGAGTGAGAGACTTGAAAAACTGTTTTTT. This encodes CAWSERLEKLFF. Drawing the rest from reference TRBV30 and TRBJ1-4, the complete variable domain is SQTIHQWPATLVQPVGSPLSLECTVEGTSNPNLYWYRQAAGRGLQLLFYSVGIGQISSEVPQNLSASRPQDRQFILSSKKLLLSDSGFYLCAWSERLEKLFFGSGTQLSVL.

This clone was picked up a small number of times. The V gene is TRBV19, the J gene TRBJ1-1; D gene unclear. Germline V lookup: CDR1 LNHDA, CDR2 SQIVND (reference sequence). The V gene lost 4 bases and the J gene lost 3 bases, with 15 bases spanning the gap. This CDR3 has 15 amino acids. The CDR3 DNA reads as TGTGCCAGTAGTAATTCGATTACTGTGGACACTGAAGCTTTCTTT. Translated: CASSNSITVDTEAFF. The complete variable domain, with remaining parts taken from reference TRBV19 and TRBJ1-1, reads DGGITQSPKYLFRKEGQNVTLSCEQNLNHDAMYWYRQDPGQGLRLIYYSQIVNDFQKGDIAEGYSVSREKKESFPLTVTSAQKNPTAFYLCASSNSITVDTEAFFGQGTRLTVV.

The DNA for the CDR3 is TGCAGCGGCCGGACAGGACAAGAGACCCAGTACTTC. Its protein product is CSGRTGQETQYF. V gene TRBV29-1 combines with J gene TRBJ2-5; TRBD1 matches at 7 bases. The germline V gene encodes CDR1 SQVTM and CDR2 ANQGSEA. Trimming at V came to 7 bases and at J to 2 bases, leaving 4 bases not matched to a gene. This CDR3 comprises 12 residues.